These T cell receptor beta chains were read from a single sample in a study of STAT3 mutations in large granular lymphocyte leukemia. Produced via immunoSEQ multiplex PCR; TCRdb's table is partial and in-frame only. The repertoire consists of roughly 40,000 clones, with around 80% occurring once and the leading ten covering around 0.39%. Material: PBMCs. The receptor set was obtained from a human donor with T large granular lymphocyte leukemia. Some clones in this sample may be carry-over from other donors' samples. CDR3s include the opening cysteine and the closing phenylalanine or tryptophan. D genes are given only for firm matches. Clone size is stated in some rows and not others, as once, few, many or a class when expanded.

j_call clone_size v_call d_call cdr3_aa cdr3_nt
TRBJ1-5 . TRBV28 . CASSFSDNQPQHF TGTGCCAGCAGTTTTAGTGACAATCAGCCCCAGCATTTT
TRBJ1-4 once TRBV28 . CASSWGDFGNLFF TGTGCCAGCAGTTGGGGGGACTTCGGGAATCTCTTTTTT
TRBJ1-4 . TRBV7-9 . CASSAGLPGGKLFF TGTGCCAGCAGCGCGGGACTCCCGGGCGGAAAACTGTTTTTT
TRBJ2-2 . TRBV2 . CASKIRAANTGELFF TGTGCCAGCAAAATCAGGGCGGCGAACACCGGGGAGCTGTTTTTT
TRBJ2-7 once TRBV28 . CASSHGSAYEQYF TGTGCCAGCAGCCACGGCTCTGCCTACGAGCAGTACTTC
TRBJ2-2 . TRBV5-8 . CASSRTANTGELFF TGTGCCAGCAGCCGGACTGCGAACACCGGGGAGCTGTTTTTT
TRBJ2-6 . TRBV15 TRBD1 CATSRPTGFSGANVLTF TGTGCCACCAGCAGACCGACAGGGTTCTCTGGGGCCAACGTCCTGACTTTC
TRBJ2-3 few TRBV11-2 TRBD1 CASSLRGQSTDTQYF TGTGCCAGCAGCTTACGGGGACAGAGCACAGATACGCAGTATTTT
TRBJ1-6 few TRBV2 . CASSVEGGGVSPLHF TGTGCCAGCAGTGTGGAAGGGGGTGGGGTCTCACCCCTCCACTTT
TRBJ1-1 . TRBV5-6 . CASSLTTGGPTEAFF TGTGCCAGCAGCTTAACGACAGGCGGTCCCACTGAAGCTTTCTTT
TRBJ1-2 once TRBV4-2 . CASSQDVAVPYGYTF TGTGCCAGCAGCCAAGATGTGGCAGTCCCTTATGGCTACACCTTC
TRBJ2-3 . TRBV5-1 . CASTPGENTDTQYF TGCGCCAGCACCCCAGGGGAGAACACAGATACGCAGTATTTT
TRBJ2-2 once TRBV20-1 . CSADVGGELFF TGCAGTGCTGATGTCGGGGGGGAGCTGTTTTTT
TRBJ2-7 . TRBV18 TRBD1 CASSPGQVRYEQYF TGTGCCAGCTCACCGGGACAGGTGAGGTACGAGCAGTACTTC
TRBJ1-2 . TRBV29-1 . CSVAETDRDGYTF TGCAGCGTTGCGGAGACAGATCGCGATGGCTACACCTTC
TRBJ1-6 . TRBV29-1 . CSVGWDGNSPLHF TGCAGCGTTGGCTGGGATGGGAATTCACCCCTCCACTTT
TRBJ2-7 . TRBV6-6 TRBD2 CASSYATSALYEQYF TGTGCCAGCAGTTACGCAACTAGCGCACTCTACGAGCAGTACTTC
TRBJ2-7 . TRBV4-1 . CASSQGPGGDEQYF TGCGCCAGCAGCCAAGGACCGGGGGGCGACGAGCAGTACTTC
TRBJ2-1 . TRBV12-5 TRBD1 CASGLEPGQAYNEQFF TGTGCTAGTGGTTTAGAACCGGGACAGGCCTACAATGAGCAGTTCTTC
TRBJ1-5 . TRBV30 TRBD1 CAWSGQGNNQPQHF TGTGCCTGGTCGGGACAGGGGAACAATCAGCCCCAGCATTTT
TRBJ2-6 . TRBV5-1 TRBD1 CASSFSGGASSGANVLTF TGCGCCAGCAGCTTTTCAGGGGGCGCGAGCTCTGGGGCCAACGTCCTGACTTTC
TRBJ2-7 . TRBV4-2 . CASSQESDDAGQGYEQYF TGTGCCAGCAGCCAAGAGTCGGACGACGCGGGTCAGGGCTACGAGCAGTACTTC
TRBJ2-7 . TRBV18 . CASSPRDSVEQYF TGTGCCAGCTCACCACGGGACTCGGTTGAGCAGTACTTC
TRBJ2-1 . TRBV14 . CASSPLRHNEQFF TGTGCCAGCAGCCCCCTCAGGCACAATGAGCAGTTCTTC
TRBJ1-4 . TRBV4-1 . CASSQGEAREKLFF TGCGCCAGCAGCCAAGGGGAGGCAAGGGAAAAACTGTTTTTT
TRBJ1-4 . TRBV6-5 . CASSRTASNEKLFF TGTGCCAGCAGCAGGACAGCCAGTAATGAAAAACTGTTTTTT
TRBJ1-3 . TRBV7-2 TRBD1 CASSSRQGSSGNTIYF TGTGCCAGCAGCTCACGACAGGGAAGCTCTGGAAACACCATATATTTT
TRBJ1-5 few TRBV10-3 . CAISETVANQPQHF TGTGCCATCAGTGAGACAGTAGCCAATCAGCCCCAGCATTTT
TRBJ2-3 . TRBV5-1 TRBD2 CASSLAGGVDTQYF TGCGCCAGCAGCTTGGCGGGGGGGGTAGATACGCAGTATTTT
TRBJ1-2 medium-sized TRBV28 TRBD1 CASRPGQGFGYTF TGTGCCAGCAGACCTGGACAGGGCTTTGGCTACACCTTC
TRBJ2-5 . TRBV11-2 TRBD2 CASRSGTQGTQYF TGTGCCAGCCGCAGCGGGACCCAGGGAACCCAGTACTTC
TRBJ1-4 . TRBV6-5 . CASSYSVVRSAAELFF TGTGCCAGCAGTTACTCCGTAGTCAGGAGTGCAGCGGAACTGTTTTTT
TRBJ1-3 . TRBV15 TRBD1 CATSSDRAMRGNTIYF TGTGCCACCAGCAGTGACAGGGCGATGCGAGGAAACACCATATATTTT
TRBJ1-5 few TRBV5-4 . CASSSPGFTHQPQHF TGTGCCAGCAGCTCGCCGGGTTTTACACATCAGCCCCAGCATTTT
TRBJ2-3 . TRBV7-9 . CACNKKTRRQADTQYF TGTGCCTGCAACAAGAAAACCCGGCGACAAGCAGATACGCAGTATTTT
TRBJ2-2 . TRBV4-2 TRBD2 CASSQELAGGRAGELFF TGTGCCAGCAGCCAAGAATTGGCGGGGGGCCGCGCCGGGGAGCTGTTTTTT
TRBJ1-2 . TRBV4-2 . CASSQLWEVDYGYTF TGTGCCAGCAGCCAACTTTGGGAGGTTGACTATGGCTACACCTTC
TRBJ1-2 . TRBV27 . CASTFRGGNGGYTF TGTGCCAGCACTTTCCGGGGGGGGAACGGTGGCTACACCTTC
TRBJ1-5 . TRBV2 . CASSTSGQPNQPQHF TGTGCCAGCAGTACCTCGGGGCAGCCTAATCAGCCCCAGCATTTT